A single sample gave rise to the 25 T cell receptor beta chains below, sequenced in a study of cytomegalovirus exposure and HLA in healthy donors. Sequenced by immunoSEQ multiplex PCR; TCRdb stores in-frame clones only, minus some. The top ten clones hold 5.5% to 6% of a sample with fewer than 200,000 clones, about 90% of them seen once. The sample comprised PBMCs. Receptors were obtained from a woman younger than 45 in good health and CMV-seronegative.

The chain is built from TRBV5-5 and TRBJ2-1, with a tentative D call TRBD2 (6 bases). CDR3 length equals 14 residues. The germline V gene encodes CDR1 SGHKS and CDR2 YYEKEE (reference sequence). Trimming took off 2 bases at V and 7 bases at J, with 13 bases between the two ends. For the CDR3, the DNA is TGTGCCAGCAGCTTTCGGGAGAGCTATAATGAGCAGTTCTTC. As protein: CASSFRESYNEQFF.

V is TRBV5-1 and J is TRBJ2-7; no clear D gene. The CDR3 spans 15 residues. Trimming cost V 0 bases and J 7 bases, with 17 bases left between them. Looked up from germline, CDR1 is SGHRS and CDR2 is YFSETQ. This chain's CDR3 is CASSLAVGSLREQYF. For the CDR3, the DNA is TGCGCCAGCAGCTTGGCCGTGGGGTCTCTGAGGGAGCAGTACTTC. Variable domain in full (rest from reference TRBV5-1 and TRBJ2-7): KAGVTQTPRYLIKTRGQQVTLSCSPISGHRSVSWYQQTPGQGLQFLFEYFSETQRNKGNFPGRFSGRQFSNSRSEMNVSTLELGDSALYLCASSLAVGSLREQYFGPGTRLTVT.

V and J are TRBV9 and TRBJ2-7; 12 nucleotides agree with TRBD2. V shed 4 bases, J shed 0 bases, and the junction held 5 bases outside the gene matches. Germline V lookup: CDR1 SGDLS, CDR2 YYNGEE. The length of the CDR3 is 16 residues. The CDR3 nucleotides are TGTGCCAGCAGCTCACCGACTAGCGGGGGCTCCTACGAGCAGTACTTC. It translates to CASSSPTSGGSYEQYF.

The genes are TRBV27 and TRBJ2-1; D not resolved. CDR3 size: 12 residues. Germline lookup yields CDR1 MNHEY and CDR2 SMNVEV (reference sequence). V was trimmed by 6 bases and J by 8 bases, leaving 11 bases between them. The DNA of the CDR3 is TGTGCCAGCAGCCCTTCCCGCTATGAGCAGTTCTTC. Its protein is CASSPSRYEQFF.

The chain's CDR3 is CASSGSRDRDSFGPRYTF. The CDR3 DNA reads as TGTGCCAGCAGCGGGAGCCGGGACAGGGATTCGTTCGGCCCCCGCTACACCTTC. The chain couples TRBV13 to TRBJ1-2, with 9 bases fitting TRBD1. The CDR3 length is 18 residues. The junction had 22 bases not matched to a gene; V was cut back by 5 bases and J by 9 bases. Germline assignment: CDR1 PRHDT and CDR2 FYEKMQ (reference sequence).

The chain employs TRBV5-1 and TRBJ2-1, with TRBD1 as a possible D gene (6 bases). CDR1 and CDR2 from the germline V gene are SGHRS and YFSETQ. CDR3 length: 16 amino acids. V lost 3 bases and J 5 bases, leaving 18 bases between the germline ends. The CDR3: CASSSPAGTSDNEQFF. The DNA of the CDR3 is TGCGCCAGCAGCTCCCCGGCCGGGACATCCGACAATGAGCAGTTCTTC.

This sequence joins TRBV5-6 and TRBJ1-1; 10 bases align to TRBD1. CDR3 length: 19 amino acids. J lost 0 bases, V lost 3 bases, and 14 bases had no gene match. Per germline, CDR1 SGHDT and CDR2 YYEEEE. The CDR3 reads CASSYGTGAAAFMNTEAFF. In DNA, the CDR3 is TGTGCCAGCAGCTACGGGACAGGGGCCGCCGCCTTCATGAACACTGAAGCTTTCTTT. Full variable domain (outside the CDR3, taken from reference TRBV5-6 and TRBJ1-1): DAGVTQSPTHLIKTRGQQVTLRCSPKSGHDTVSWYQQALGQGPQFIFQYYEEEERQRGNFPDRFSGHQFPNYSSELNVNALLLGDSALYLCASSYGTGAAAFMNTEAFFGQGTRLTVV.

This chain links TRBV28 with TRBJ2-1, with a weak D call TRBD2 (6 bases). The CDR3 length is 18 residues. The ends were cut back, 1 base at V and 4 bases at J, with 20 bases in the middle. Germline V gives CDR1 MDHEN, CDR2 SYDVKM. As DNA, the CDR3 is TGTGCCAGCAGTTTATTATCGAGCGGGCTAACGGGGTACAATGAGCAGTTCTTC. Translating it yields CASSLLSSGLTGYNEQFF.

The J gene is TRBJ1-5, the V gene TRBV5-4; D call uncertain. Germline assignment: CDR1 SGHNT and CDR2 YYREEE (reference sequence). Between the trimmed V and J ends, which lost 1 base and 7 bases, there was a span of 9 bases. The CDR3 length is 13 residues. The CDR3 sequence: CASSLLGEQPQHF. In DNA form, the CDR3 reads TGTGCCAGCAGCTTGCTGGGAGAGCAGCCCCAGCATTTT.

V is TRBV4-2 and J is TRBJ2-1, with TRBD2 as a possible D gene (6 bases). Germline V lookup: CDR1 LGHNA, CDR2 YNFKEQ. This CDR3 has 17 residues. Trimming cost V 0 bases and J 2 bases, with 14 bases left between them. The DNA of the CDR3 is TGTGCCAGCAGCCAAGATCGGGCGGAGGGACCCTACAATGAGCAGTTCTTC. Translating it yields CASSQDRAEGPYNEQFF.

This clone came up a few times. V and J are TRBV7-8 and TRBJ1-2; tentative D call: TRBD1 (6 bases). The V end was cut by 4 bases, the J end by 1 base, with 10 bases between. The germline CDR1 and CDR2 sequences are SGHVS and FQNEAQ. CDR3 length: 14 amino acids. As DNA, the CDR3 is TGTGCCAGCAGCTCGGACAGTGTTAACTATGGCTACACCTTC. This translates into CASSSDSVNYGYTF.

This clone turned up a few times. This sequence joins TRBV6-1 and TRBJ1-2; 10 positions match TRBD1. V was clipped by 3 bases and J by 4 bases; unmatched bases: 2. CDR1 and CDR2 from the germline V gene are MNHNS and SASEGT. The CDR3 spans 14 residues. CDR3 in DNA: TGTGCCAGCAGTGATGGGACAGGGGCCTATGGCTACACCTTC. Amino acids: CASSDGTGAYGYTF.

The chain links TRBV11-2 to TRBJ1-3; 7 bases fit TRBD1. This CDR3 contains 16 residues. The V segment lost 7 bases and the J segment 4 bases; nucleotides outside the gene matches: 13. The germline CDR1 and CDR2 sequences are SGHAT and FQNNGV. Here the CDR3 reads CASNPGYRGGGNTIYF. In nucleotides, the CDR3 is TGTGCCAGCAACCCGGGGTACAGGGGAGGAGGAAACACCATATATTTT.

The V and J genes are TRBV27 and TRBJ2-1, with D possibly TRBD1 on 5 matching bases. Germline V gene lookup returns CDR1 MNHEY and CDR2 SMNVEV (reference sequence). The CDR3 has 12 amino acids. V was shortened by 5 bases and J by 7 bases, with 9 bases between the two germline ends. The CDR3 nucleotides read TGTGCCAGCAGTCCGCGACAGAATGAGCAGTTCTTC. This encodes CASSPRQNEQFF.

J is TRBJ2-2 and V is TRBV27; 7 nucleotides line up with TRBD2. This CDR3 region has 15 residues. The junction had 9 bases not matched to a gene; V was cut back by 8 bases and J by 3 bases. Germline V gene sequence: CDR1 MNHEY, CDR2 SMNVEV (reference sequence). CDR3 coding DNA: TGTGCCAGCCGGCTCGCGGGAGACTACACCGGGGAGCTGTTTTTT. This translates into CASRLAGDYTGELFF.

The CDR3 region has the DNA TGTGCCAGCCGGACTAGCGGGGGGAATAATGAGCAGTTCTTC. Its translation is CASRTSGGNNEQFF. The gene calls are TRBV25-1 and TRBJ2-1; 14 bases are shared with TRBD2. Germline values: CDR1 MGHDK, CDR2 SYGVNS. The V gene end was trimmed by 8 bases and the J gene end by 7 bases; junction bases not matched to a gene: 4. The CDR3 extends over 14 amino acids. Filled out from reference TRBV25-1 and TRBJ2-1, the complete variable domain reads EADIYQTPRYLVIGTGKKITLECSQTMGHDKMYWYQQDPGMELHLIHYSYGVNSTEKGDLSSESTVSRIRTEHFPLTLESARPSHTSQYLCASRTSGGNNEQFFGPGTRLTVL.

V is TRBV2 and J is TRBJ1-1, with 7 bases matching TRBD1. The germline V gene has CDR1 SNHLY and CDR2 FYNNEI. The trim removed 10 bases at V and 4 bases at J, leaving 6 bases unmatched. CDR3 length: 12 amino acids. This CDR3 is CAIEQGFTEAFF. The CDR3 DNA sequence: TGTGCCATCGAACAGGGGTTCACTGAAGCTTTCTTT.

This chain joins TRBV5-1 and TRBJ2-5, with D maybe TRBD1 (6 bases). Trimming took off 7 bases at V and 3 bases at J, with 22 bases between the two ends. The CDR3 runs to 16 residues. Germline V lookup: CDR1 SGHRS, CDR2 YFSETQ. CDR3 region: CASCETPGHAKETQYF. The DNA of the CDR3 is TGCGCCAGCTGCGAGACCCCGGGACACGCCAAAGAGACCCAGTACTTC.

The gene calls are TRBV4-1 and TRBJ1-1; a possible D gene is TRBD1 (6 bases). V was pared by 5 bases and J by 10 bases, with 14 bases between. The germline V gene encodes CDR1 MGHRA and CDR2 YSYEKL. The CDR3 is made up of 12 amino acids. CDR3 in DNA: TGCGCCAGCAGCAATTACAGGGATCCAGCTTTCTTT. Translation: CASSNYRDPAFF.

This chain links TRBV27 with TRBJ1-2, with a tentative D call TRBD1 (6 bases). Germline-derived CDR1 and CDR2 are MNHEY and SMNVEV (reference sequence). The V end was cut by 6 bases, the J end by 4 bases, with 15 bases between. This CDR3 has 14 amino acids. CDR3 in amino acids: CASRATGLGYGYTF. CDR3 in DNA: TGTGCCAGCAGGGCAACAGGGTTGGGCTATGGCTACACCTTC.

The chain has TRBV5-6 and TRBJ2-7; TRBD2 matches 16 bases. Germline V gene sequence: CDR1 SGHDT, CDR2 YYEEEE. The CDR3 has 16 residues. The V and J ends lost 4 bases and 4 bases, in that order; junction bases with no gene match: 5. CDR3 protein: CASSRGTSGRGYEQYF. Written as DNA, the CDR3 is TGTGCCAGCAGCCGCGGGACTAGCGGGAGGGGGTACGAGCAGTACTTC.

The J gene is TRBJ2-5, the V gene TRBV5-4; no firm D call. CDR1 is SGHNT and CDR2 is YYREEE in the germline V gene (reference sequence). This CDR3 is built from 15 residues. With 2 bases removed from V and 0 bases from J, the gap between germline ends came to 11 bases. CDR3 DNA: TGTGCCAGCAGCTTCGACTGGACGTACCAAGAGACCCAGTACTTC. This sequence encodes CASSFDWTYQETQYF.

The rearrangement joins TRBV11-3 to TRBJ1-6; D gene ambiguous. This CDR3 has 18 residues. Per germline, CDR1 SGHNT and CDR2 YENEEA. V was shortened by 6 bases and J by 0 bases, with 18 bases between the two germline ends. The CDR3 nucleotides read TGTGCCAGCAGACTTACAGCCCCCCCCCGCTCCTATAATTCACCCCTCCACTTT. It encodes CASRLTAPPRSYNSPLHF.

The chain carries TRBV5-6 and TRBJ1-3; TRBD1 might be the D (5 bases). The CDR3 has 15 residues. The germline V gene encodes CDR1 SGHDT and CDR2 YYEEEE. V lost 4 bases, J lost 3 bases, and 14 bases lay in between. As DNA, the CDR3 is TGTGCCAGCAGCGCCCCCGGGACCTATGGAAACACCATATATTTT. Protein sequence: CASSAPGTYGNTIYF.

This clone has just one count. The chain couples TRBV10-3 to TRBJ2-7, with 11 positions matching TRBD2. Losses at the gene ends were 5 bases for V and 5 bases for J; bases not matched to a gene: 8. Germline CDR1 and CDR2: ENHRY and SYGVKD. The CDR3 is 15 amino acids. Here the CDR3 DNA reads TGTGCCATCAGTCAAACTAGCGGGAGTTCAAACGAGCAGTACTTC. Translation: CAISQTSGSSNEQYF.